This entry is about one T cell receptor (beta chain). The antigen this receptor binds is unknown. Within one base of it there is no much larger clone, and no base qualities were kept. The sample is drawn from a study of T cell changes during pregnancy in multiple sclerosis (dated by TCRdb to between 2018 and 2020). About the investigation overall: Changes in the T cell repertoire over the course of pregnancy were examined in this study in women with multiple sclerosis.

The library was generated by the immunoSEQ multiplex PCR assay. Held by TCRdb, this immuneACCESS table contains in-frame sequences only and omits some clones. Under half of the omission traces to an unresolved V gene where checked; the cause of the rest is unknown. The sample table lists about 97,000 clones, approximately 92% of them with a count of one. About 3.4% of the sample is taken by the ten largest. Reading from cysteine to phenylalanine, the CDR3 counts 14 amino acids. Of the read, only the CDR3 DNA is kept; its 42 bases are in frame from base 1. Ends trimmed: V by 8 bases, J by 5 bases; bases unmatched to a gene: 9. CDR1 and CDR2 were assigned from the germline V gene (reference sequence) as SEHNR and FQNEAQ.

This chain is built from TRBV7-9 and TRBJ1-1; 9 central nucleotides agree with TRBD1. The specimen was peripheral blood, collected in the second trimester of pregnancy. This TCR was sampled from a female donor with multiple sclerosis, enrolled in a pregnancy study. The nucleotide sequence reads as follows: TGTGCCAGCCTACCACAGGGGGCATGGACTGAAGCTTTCTTT. The resulting protein is CASLPQGAWTEAFF.